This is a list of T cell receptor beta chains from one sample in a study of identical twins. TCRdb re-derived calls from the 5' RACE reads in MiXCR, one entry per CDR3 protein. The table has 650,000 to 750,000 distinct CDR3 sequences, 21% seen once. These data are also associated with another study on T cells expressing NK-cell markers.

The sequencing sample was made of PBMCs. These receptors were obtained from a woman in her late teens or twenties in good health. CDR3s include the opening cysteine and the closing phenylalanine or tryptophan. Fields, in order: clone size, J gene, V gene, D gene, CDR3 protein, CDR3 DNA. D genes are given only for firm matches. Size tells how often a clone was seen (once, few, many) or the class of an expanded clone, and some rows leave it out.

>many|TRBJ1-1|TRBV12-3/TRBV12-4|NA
CASSLTYNTEAFF
TGTGCCAGCAGTTTAACGTACAACACTGAAGCTTTCTTT
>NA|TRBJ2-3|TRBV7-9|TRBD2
CASSFTSGGLEYF
TGTGCCAGCAGCTTTACTAGCGGGGGTCTAGAGTATTTT
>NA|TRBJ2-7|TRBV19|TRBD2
CASSLGLASHEQYF
TGTGCCAGTAGTCTTGGACTAGCGTCCCACGAGCAGTACTTC
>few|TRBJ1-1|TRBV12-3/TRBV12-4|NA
CASSPQTRMTEAFF
TGTGCCAGCAGTCCCCAGACAAGGATGACTGAAGCTTTCTTT
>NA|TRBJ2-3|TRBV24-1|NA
CATSDGSPDTQYF
TGTGCCACCAGTGATGGCAGTCCAGATACGCAGTATTTT
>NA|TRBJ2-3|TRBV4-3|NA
CASSQVTGDTQYF
TGCGCCAGCAGCCAAGTAACGGGAGATACGCAGTATTTT
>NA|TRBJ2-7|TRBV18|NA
CASSPQPIGTARLEQYF
TGTGCCAGCTCACCCCAGCCGATTGGGACGGCACGTTTGGAGCAGTACTTC
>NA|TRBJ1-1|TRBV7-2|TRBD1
CASSPQTGGWEAFF
TGTGCCAGCAGCCCGCAGACAGGGGGCTGGGAAGCTTTCTTT
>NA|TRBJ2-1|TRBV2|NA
CASSEAEPIYNEQFF
TGTGCCAGCAGTGAAGCGGAACCAATCTACAATGAGCAGTTCTTC
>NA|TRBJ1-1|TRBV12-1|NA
CASSFLVRGRVTEAFF
TGTGCCAGCAGCTTTCTGGTCAGGGGACGGGTCACTGAAGCTTTCTTT
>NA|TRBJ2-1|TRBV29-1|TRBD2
CSAWVGLAGGNEQFF
TGCAGCGCGTGGGTAGGGCTAGCGGGTGGGAATGAGCAGTTCTTC
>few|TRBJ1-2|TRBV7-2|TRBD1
CASSRGQGTGYTF
TGTGCCAGCAGCCGGGGACAGGGGACTGGCTACACCTTC
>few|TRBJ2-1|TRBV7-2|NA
CASSPFRGSYNEQFF
TGTGCCAGCAGCCCCTTCCGGGGCTCCTACAATGAGCAGTTCTTC
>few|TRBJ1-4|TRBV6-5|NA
CASSSHQGTGKLFF
TGTGCCAGCAGTTCCCACCAAGGGACGGGAAAACTGTTTTTT
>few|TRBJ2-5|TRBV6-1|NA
CASGSGTPQETQYF
TGTGCCAGCGGATCCGGGACACCCCAAGAGACCCAGTACTTC
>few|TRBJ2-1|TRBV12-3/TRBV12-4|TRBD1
CASSFPGQGNNEQFF
TGTGCCAGCAGTTTTCCAGGACAGGGAAACAATGAGCAGTTCTTC
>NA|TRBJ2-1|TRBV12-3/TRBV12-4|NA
CASSLGGGTNNEQFF
TGTGCCAGCAGCCTAGGAGGCGGGACGAACAATGAGCAGTTCTTC
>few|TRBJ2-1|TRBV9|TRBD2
CASSSFFPTSASSYNEQFF
TGTGCCAGCAGCTCATTTTTCCCCACTAGCGCGAGCTCCTACAATGAGCAGTTCTTC
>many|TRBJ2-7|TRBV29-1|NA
CSVGWGKGYEQYF
TGCAGCGTTGGTTGGGGTAAGGGATACGAGCAGTACTTC
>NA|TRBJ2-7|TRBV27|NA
CASSLSPRGYEQYF
TGTGCCAGCAGTTTATCCCCTAGAGGGTACGAGCAGTACTTC
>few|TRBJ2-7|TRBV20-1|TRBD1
CSAGGPHEQYF
TGCAGTGCAGGGGGCCCCCACGAGCAGTACTTC
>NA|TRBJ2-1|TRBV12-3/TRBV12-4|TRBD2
CASSPIGTSGSVEQFF
TGTGCCAGCAGTCCTATTGGGACTAGCGGGAGCGTTGAGCAGTTCTTC
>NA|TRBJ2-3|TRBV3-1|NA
CASSQGLSSGADTQYF
TGTGCCAGCAGCCAAGGACTTTCGTCAGGGGCAGATACGCAGTATTTT
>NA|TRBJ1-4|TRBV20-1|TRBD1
CSTSRGHGEKLFF
TGCAGTACCTCCAGGGGGCATGGAGAAAAACTGTTTTTT
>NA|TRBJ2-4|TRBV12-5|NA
CASGLEGLGVQYF
TGTGCTAGTGGTTTGGAGGGGCTCGGGGTTCAGTACTTC
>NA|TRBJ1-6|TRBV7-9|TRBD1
CASSPGTGGNSPLHF
TGTGCCAGCAGCCCCGGGACAGGGGGAAATTCACCCCTCCACTTT
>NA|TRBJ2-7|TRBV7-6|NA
CASSLGDPGYEQYF
TGTGCCAGCAGCTTAGGCGATCCCGGCTACGAGCAGTACTTC
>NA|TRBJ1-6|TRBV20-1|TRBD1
CSAVDRAGSPLHF
TGCAGTGCCGTCGACAGGGCTGGTTCACCCCTCCACTTT
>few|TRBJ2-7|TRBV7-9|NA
CASSSDTRTYEQYF
TGTGCCAGCAGCTCGGACACCCGCACCTACGAGCAGTACTTC
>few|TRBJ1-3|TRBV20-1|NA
CSARDKWTIYF
TGCAGTGCTAGAGATAAATGGACCATATATTTT
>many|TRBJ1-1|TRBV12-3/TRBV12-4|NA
CASRYRGGALTEAFF
TGTGCCAGCAGATACCGAGGGGGGGCTTTGACTGAAGCTTTCTTT
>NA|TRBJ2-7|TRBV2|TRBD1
CASTSWGTGTYEQYF
TGTGCCAGCACCTCCTGGGGGACAGGGACCTACGAGCAGTACTTC
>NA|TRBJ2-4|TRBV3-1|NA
CASSQARDQNIQYF
TGTGCCAGCAGCCAAGCGAGGGACCAAAACATTCAGTACTTC
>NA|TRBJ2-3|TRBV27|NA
CASSLYLESTDTQYF
TGTGCCAGCAGTTTATATCTAGAAAGCACAGATACGCAGTATTTT
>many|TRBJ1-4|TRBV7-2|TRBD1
CASSLDRGEKLFF
TGTGCCAGCAGCTTAGACAGGGGTGAAAAACTGTTTTTT
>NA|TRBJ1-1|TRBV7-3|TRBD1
CASSATGATEAFF
TGTGCCAGCAGCGCTACAGGGGCGACTGAAGCTTTCTTT
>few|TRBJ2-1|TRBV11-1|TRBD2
CASSLGKFEYAGEDYNEQFF
TGTGCCAGCAGCTTAGGAAAGTTTGAGTATGCGGGAGAGGACTACAATGAGCAGTTCTTC
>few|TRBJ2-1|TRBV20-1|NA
CSARDLVAGATEYNEQFF
TGCAGTGCTAGAGATCTCGTGGCTGGGGCGACCGAGTACAATGAGCAGTTCTTC
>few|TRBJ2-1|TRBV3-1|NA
CASSHFQLGRNEQFF
TGTGCCAGCAGCCACTTTCAATTGGGGCGCAATGAGCAGTTCTTC
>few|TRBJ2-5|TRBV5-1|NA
CASSDRTLGETQYF
TGCGCCAGCAGCGATAGGACGTTGGGAGAGACCCAGTACTTC
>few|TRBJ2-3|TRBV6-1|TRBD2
CASGPAGGTDTQYF
TGTGCCAGCGGACCAGCGGGAGGCACAGATACGCAGTATTTT
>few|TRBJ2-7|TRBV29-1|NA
CSVIQGSSIEQYF
TGCAGCGTTATCCAGGGGTCGTCGATCGAGCAGTACTTC
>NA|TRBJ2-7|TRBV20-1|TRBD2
CSARPGGGASYEQYF
TGCAGTGCTAGACCAGGCGGGGGGGCCAGCTACGAGCAGTACTTC
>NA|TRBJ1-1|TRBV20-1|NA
CSARVNLGTEAFF
TGCAGTGCTAGAGTTAACCTGGGCACTGAAGCTTTCTTT
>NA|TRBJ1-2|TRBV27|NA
CASKAGSNYGYTF
TGTGCCAGCAAGGCAGGGTCTAACTATGGCTACACCTTC
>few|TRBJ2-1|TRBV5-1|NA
CASSLDLGSYNEQFF
TGTGCCAGCAGTTTAGACCTGGGCTCCTACAATGAGCAGTTCTTC
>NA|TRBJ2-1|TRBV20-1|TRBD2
CSARISGSSSYNEQFF
TGCAGTGCTAGAATTAGCGGGAGCAGCTCCTACAATGAGCAGTTCTTC
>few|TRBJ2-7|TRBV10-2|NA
CASTWDIGSYEQYF
TGCGCCAGCACTTGGGACATCGGTTCCTACGAGCAGTACTTC
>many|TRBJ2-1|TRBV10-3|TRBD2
CAIRASGASYNEQFF
TGTGCCATCAGGGCGAGCGGGGCCTCCTACAATGAGCAGTTCTTC
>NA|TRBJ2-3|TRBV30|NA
CARANTDTQYF
TGTGCCCGGGCGAACACAGATACGCAGTATTTT